What follows are 22 T cell receptor beta chains derived from one specimen sequenced in a study of neoadjuvant nivolumab and ipilimumab in lung cancer. Clones were sequenced by immunoSEQ multiplex PCR, and TCRdb holds only the in-frame ones, with some missing. The sample shows about 30,000 clones, 92% of them seen only once. The source was peripheral blood, collected after neoadjuvant nivolumab, alone or with ipilimumab, at or shortly before surgery. These receptors all come from an adult with non-small cell lung cancer.

This chain uses TRBV5-4 with TRBJ2-1; D assignment may be TRBD1 or TRBD2 (6 bases each). Trimming removed 0 bases at V and 7 bases at J, with 17 bases between. Per the germline V gene, CDR1 is SGHNT and CDR2 is YYREEE (reference sequence). The CDR3 is 16 residues long. Here the CDR3 reads CASSLAGVRGRNEQFF. The DNA of the CDR3 is TGTGCCAGCAGCTTGGCCGGGGTGAGGGGGAGGAATGAGCAGTTCTTC.

The chain has TRBV10-3 and TRBJ1-1; the D gene is possibly TRBD1 (5 bases). V dropped 5 bases and J dropped 5 bases, with 18 bases sitting between them. The CDR3 sequence is 15 residues long. The germline V gene has CDR1 ENHRY and CDR2 SYGVKD. The CDR3 sequence: CAISPLGGARTEAFF. In nucleotides, the CDR3 is TGTGCCATCAGTCCCCTAGGAGGGGCGCGAACTGAAGCTTTCTTT.

The chain recombines TRBV5-6 with TRBJ2-7; D is ambiguous. In germline, CDR1 is SGHDT, CDR2 YYEEEE. The CDR3 runs 13 residues. The V end was cut by 4 bases, the J end by 7 bases, with 15 bases between. CDR3 protein: CASSPLLTREQYF. In DNA form, the CDR3 reads TGTGCCAGCAGCCCGTTATTGACGCGAGAGCAGTACTTC.

Comment on this clone: Germline is not matched at one junction end, which may reflect a read error. The rearrangement links TRBV7-9 to TRBJ1-4; unclear D gene. Germline-derived CDR1 and CDR2 are SEHNR and FQNEAQ (reference sequence). This CDR3 contains 13 residues. The CDR3 region has the DNA TGTGCCAGCAGCTCCTGGACGGAGGCGGACCTTATTTTT. Translation gives CASSSWTEADLIF.

This chain joins TRBV5-1 and TRBJ2-5, with D possibly being TRBD2 (5 bases). Trimming took 0 bases from V and 4 from J, leaving 7 bases between them. The CDR3 has 13 amino acids. CDR1 is SGHRS and CDR2 is YFSETQ in the germline V gene. CDR3: CASSLVAGETQYF. Here the CDR3 DNA reads TGCGCCAGCAGCTTGGTGGCGGGAGAGACCCAGTACTTC.

Written as DNA, the CDR3 is TGTGCCAGCAGCTCACCACTAGTCGGTAACACCGGGGAGCTGTTTTTT. This gives the protein CASSSPLVGNTGELFF. This sequence joins TRBV7-9 and TRBJ2-2; possible D gene TRBD2, 5 bases. Germline values: CDR1 SEHNR, CDR2 FQNEAQ (reference sequence). Trimming removed 4 bases at V and 2 bases at J, with 14 bases between. The CDR3 runs 16 residues.

The CDR3 bases are TGCGCCAGCAGCTTGGATCTAGCGGGGGGGCACTACGAGCAGTACTTC. This sequence encodes CASSLDLAGGHYEQYF. J is TRBJ2-7 and V is TRBV5-1; 12 positions agree with TRBD2. The germline gives CDR1 SGHRS, CDR2 YFSETQ. J gave up 3 bases and V 0 bases, and 4 bases lay outside the gene matches. There are 16 residues in the CDR3.

The V gene is TRBV10-2, the J gene TRBJ2-1; 10 bases are a match to TRBD1. V gave up 4 bases and J gave up 4 bases; unmatched junction bases: 7. Germline CDR1 WSHSY, CDR2 SAAADI. CDR3 length: 16 amino acids. CDR3 in DNA: TGCGCCAGCAGTGCCGCGGGACAGGGGAATTACAATGAGCAGTTCTTC. Amino acids: CASSAAGQGNYNEQFF.

This clone was seen more than once but under ten times. This rearrangement joins TRBV6-6 to TRBJ2-7, with D perhaps TRBD2 (6 bases). Trimming removed 10 bases at V and 6 bases at J, with 19 bases between. The CDR3 extends over 13 amino acids. Germline values: CDR1 MNHNY, CDR2 SVGAGI (reference sequence). CDR3 coding DNA: TGTGCCACCGGTTCTATTCCCGGGGGCGAGCAGTACTTC. Its translation is CATGSIPGGEQYF.

This chain connects TRBV29-1 to TRBJ2-5, with D perhaps TRBD2 (6 bases). Trimming took off 2 bases at V and 5 bases at J, with 12 bases between the two ends. CDR1 SQVTM and CDR2 ANQGSEA come from the germline V gene. The CDR3 contains 13 residues. The CDR3 DNA is TGCAGCGTTGAACAGGGAGGAATGGAGACCCAGTACTTC. It codes for CSVEQGGMETQYF.

This rearrangement joins TRBV29-1 to TRBJ2-5; D tentatively reads TRBD1 or TRBD2 (6 bases each). The germline V gene encodes CDR1 SQVTM and CDR2 ANQGSEA. This CDR3 is built from 18 residues. V shed 5 bases and J shed 5 bases, with 30 bases lying between them. The CDR3 spells CSVRKGGFQGSGSETQYF. In nucleotides, the CDR3 is TGCAGCGTTCGAAAGGGGGGTTTTCAGGGTTCTGGGTCGGAGACCCAGTACTTC.

CDR3: CASGQASNTEAFF. CDR3 DNA sequence: TGTGCCAGCGGGCAGGCCAGCAACACTGAAGCTTTCTTT. This chain links TRBV6-1 with TRBJ1-1, with D unclear. The CDR3 has 13 residues. V was shortened by 8 bases and J by 2 bases, with 12 bases between the two germline ends. CDR1 and CDR2 (germline): MNHNS, SASEGT.

CDR3 nucleotides: TGTGCCAGTAGTGCGTCGGGACTAGCGGGAGGATTTAGGACCGGGGAGCTGTTTTTT. It codes for CASSASGLAGGFRTGELFF. The chain is built from TRBV19 and TRBJ2-2, with 15 bases that match TRBD2. This CDR3 has 19 residues. V trimming: 5 bases; J trimming: 5 bases; junction bases outside the gene matches: 12. Germline values: CDR1 LNHDA, CDR2 SQIVND (reference sequence).

The chain recombines TRBV7-2 with TRBJ2-7; a weak D match, TRBD2 (6 bases). V was trimmed by 5 bases and J by 0 bases, leaving 17 bases between them. This CDR3 has 16 residues. Germline V gene lookup returns CDR1 SGHTA and CDR2 FQGNSA. CDR3 sequence reads: CASSPRRTSFSYEQYF. In DNA form, the CDR3 reads TGTGCCAGCAGCCCCAGACGAACTAGCTTCTCCTACGAGCAGTACTTC. The full variable domain, its missing parts supplied by reference TRBV7-2 and TRBJ2-7, is GAGVSQSPSNKVTEKGKDVELRCDPISGHTALYWYRQSLGQGLEFLIYFQGNSAPDKSGLPSDRFSAERTGGSVSTLTIQRTQQEDSAVYLCASSPRRTSFSYEQYFGPGTRLTVT.

This chain connects TRBV7-8 to TRBJ2-1; either TRBD1 or TRBD2 may fit D (5 bases each). CDR1 and CDR2 (germline): SGHVS, FQNEAQ. Deletions cut 4 bases from V and 8 bases from J, with 18 bases between. The CDR3 contains 15 residues. The CDR3 region has the DNA TGTGCCAGCAGCTCAGGACGTACTAGGGACGATGAGCAGTTCTTC. Protein sequence: CASSSGRTRDDEQFF.

In this sample, this clone turned up a few times. Relative to the germline gene, one junction end is altered; a read error may explain this. The chain combines TRBV10-2 with TRBJ2-1, with 9 bases matching TRBD1. The CDR3 length is 15 residues. CDR1 WSHSY and CDR2 SAAADI come from the germline V gene. The CDR3 coding sequence is TGCGCCAGCAGTGAGCCCGGGACAGGGTACAGTGAGCAGTTCTTC. Translated: CASSEPGTGYSEQFF.

CDR3 bases: TGCAGCGGGGATAAGGGAGATACGCAGTATTTT. This sequence encodes CSGDKGDTQYF. The chain combines TRBV20-1 with TRBJ2-3, with D possibly matching TRBD2 (5 bases). The CDR3 spans 11 residues. CDR1 is DFQATT and CDR2 is SNEGSKA in the germline V gene (reference sequence).

V gene TRBV29-1 combines with J gene TRBJ1-4, with D tentatively TRBD1 (6 bases). The CDR3 runs to 14 residues. Germline assignment: CDR1 SQVTM and CDR2 ANQGSEA. V shed 7 bases and J shed 5 bases, with 17 bases lying between them. The CDR3: CSARVQGINEKLFF. CDR3 coding DNA: TGCAGCGCGAGGGTACAGGGAATAAATGAAAAACTGTTTTTT.

This clone has just one count. This sequence joins TRBV11-2 and TRBJ2-7; D gene ambiguous. This CDR3 is 14 amino acids long. The V gene lost 2 bases and the J gene lost 7 bases, with 15 bases spanning the gap. Germline V gives CDR1 SGHAT, CDR2 FQNNGV. Here the CDR3 reads CASSLNAGVGEQYF. In nucleotides, the CDR3 is TGTGCCAGCAGCTTAAATGCCGGTGTGGGGGAGCAGTACTTC.

The V gene is TRBV7-5, the J gene TRBJ1-1. TRBV7-5 is classified as a pseudogene. The CDR3 covers 12 residues. The CDR3 sequence: CVRSFVNTEAFF. The CDR3 DNA reads as TGTGTCAGAAGCTTCGTCAACACTGAAGCTTTCTTT.

This sequence joins TRBV2 and TRBJ2-2; no clear D. The CDR3 is made up of 14 amino acids. CDR1 and CDR2 (germline): SNHLY, FYNNEI. Trimming pared 6 bases from V and 7 bases from J, leaving 15 bases between. The CDR3 nucleotides are TGTGCCAGCAGGGCTGGGCTTTTTGGCGGGGAGCTGTTTTTT. Protein: CASRAGLFGGELFF.

The V gene is TRBV11-3, the J gene TRBJ2-3; TRBD1 is a possible D gene (5 bases). Germline V gives CDR1 SGHNT, CDR2 YENEEA. The V end lost 5 bases, the J end lost 2 bases, and 14 bases lay between the germline ends. This CDR3 is built from 15 residues. This CDR3 is CASSPGGRDTDTQYF. CDR3 DNA: TGTGCCAGCAGCCCGGGCGGCAGGGACACAGATACGCAGTATTTT.